This T cell receptor beta chain was sequenced during a study of cytomegalovirus exposure and HLA in healthy donors. In its sample, this clone was seen once. The identical CDR3 is also encoded by other nucleotide sequences in the sample. PCR employed 60 Vbeta and 13 Jbeta primers. Using immunoSEQ multiplex PCR, the repertoire was profiled, and TCRdb retains in-frame clones only, with some absent. Here the sample spans roughly 100,000 clones, roughly 79% being singletons. With 2 bases removed from V and 5 bases from J, the gap between germline ends came to 14 bases. Germline CDR1 reads SNHLY; CDR2 reads FYNNEI. CDR3 length equals 15 residues.

The chain has TRBV2 and TRBJ2-3; D remains unclear. This TCR was recovered from a man in his 60s in good health and CMV-seropositive. Sequenced sample: PBMCs. The CDR3 nucleotides read TGTGCCAGCAGTGAACCGCGGAACTATGGAGATACGCAGTATTTT. This gives the protein CASSEPRNYGDTQYF.